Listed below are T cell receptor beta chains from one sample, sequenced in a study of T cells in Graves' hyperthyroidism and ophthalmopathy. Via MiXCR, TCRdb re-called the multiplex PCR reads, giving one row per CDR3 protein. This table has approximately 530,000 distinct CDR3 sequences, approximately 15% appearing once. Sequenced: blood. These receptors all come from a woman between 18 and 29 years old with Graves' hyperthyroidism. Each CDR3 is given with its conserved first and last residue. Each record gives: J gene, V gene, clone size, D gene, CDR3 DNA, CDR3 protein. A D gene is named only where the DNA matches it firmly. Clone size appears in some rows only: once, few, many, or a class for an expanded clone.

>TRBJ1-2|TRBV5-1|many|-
TGCGCCAGCAGCAGGGAGGGGGGCGCGGATGGCTACACCTTC
CASSREGGADGYTF
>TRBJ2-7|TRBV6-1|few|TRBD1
TGTGCCAGCAGGCGAGGGGACAGGGCCCAGCAGTACTTC
CASRRGDRAQQYF
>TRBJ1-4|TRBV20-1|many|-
TGCAGTGCTGCAGGACAGCGTAGGGAAAAACTGTTTTTT
CSAAGQRREKLFF
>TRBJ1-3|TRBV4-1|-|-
TGCGCCAGCAGCCAAGACCCCCCCGGGTCCACTGGAAACACCATATATTTT
CASSQDPPGSTGNTIYF
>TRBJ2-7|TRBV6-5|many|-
TGTACCAGCAGTCACCTTTTGGGGCAGGGTTCCTACGAGCAGTACTTC
CTSSHLLGQGSYEQYF
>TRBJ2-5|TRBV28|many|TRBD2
TGTGCCAGCAGGGGGGAGGGGCGAGAGACCCAGTACTTC
CASRGEGRETQYF
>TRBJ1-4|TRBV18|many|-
TGTGCCAGCTCACCACCGTGGGCTGCTAATGAAAAACTGTTTTTT
CASSPPWAANEKLFF
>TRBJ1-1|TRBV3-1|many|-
TGTGCCAGCAGCCCTACGTTGGGGGGAACTGAAGCTTTCTTT
CASSPTLGGTEAFF
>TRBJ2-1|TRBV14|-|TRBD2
TGTGCCAGCAGCCAAGATCTACTAGCGGGGAACAATGAGCAGTTCTTC
CASSQDLLAGNNEQFF
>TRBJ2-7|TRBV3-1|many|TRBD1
TGTGCCAGCAGCAGAGCGGGACAGGGGGGTGAGCAGTACTTC
CASSRAGQGGEQYF
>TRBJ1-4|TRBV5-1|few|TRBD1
TGCGCCAGCAGCACGGACAGGGATGAAAAACTGTTTTTT
CASSTDRDEKLFF
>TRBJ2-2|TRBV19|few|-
TGTGCCAGTAGAGGGGGCGGGGGGAACGGGGAGCTGTTTTTT
CASRGGGGNGELFF
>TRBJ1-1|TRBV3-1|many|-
TGTGCCAGCAGCCAGGTATTGACACTTATGAACACTGAAGCTTTCTTT
CASSQVLTLMNTEAFF
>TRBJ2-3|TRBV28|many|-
TGTGCCAGCAGTTTAACCGGCAGCACAGATACGCAGTATTTT
CASSLTGSTDTQYF
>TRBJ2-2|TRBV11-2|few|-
TGTGCCAGCAGCTCTCTCCGGGCCGAACGCACCGGGGAGCTGTTTTTT
CASSSLRAERTGELFF
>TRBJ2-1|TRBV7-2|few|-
TGTGCCAGCAGCTTACGACGTCCCGTGAGCTCCTACAATGAGCAGTTCTTC
CASSLRRPVSSYNEQFF
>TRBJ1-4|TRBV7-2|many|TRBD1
TGTGCCAGCAGCACAACCGGGACAGGGGCTAATGAAAAACTGTTTTTT
CASSTTGTGANEKLFF
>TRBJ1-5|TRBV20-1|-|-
TGCAGTGCTAGTCCAATCCCGAGGGGCCAGCCCCAGCATTTT
CSASPIPRGQPQHF
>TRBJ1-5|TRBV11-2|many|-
TGTGCCAGCATCTTAGATCAGCCCCAGCATTTT
CASILDQPQHF